Following are 18 T cell receptor beta chains from one sample sequenced in a study of blood T cell repertoires in COVID-19 (dated by TCRdb to the early 2020s). Libraries were built with the immunoSEQ multiplex PCR assay. TCRdb stores this immuneACCESS table with in-frame sequences only. Part of the clones is absent; in the studies checked, under half of the shortfall reflects unresolved V genes, and no reason is known for the rest. The sample yields 200,000 to 250,000 clones; approximately 84% were counted once. The top ten clonotypes cover about 2.4% of the sample. Sequencing used peripheral blood. The receptors here all came from an older woman with acute or convalescent COVID-19.

The genes are TRBV7-6 and TRBJ1-4, with 7 bases that match TRBD1. The CDR3 is 18 residues long. Trimming cost V 5 bases and J 0 bases; bases outside gene matches: 12. The germline V gene encodes CDR1 SGHVS and CDR2 FNYEAQ. The CDR3 sequence is CASSRIQGSTPTNEKLFF. The CDR3 DNA reads as TGTGCCAGCAGCCGAATACAGGGGTCTACCCCAACTAATGAAAAACTGTTTTTT.

This clone was seen only once. The chain employs TRBV5-6 and TRBJ2-3; TRBD2 matches 13 bases. Germline V CDR1 and CDR2: SGHDT, YYEEEE. The CDR3 is made up of 16 amino acids. J lost 8 bases, V lost 4 bases, and 10 bases had no gene match. The CDR3 loop is CASSLGLAGAPGTQYF. The CDR3 DNA reads TGTGCCAGCAGCCTAGGACTAGCGGGGGCCCCGGGTACGCAGTATTTT.

The rearrangement links TRBV7-3 to TRBJ1-2; the D is unclear. The CDR3 contains 13 residues. The V gene lost 6 bases and the J gene lost 8 bases, with 16 bases spanning the gap. The germline CDR1 and CDR2 sequences are SGHTA and FQGTGA. CDR3 nucleotide sequence: TGTGCCAGCAGTCAAACACCCGCGGGAGGCTACACCTTC. It yields the protein CASSQTPAGGYTF. Supplemented by reference TRBV7-3 and TRBJ1-2, the full variable domain reads GAGVSQTPSNKVTEKGKYVELRCDPISGHTALYWYRQSLGQGPEFLIYFQGTGAADDSGLPNDRFFAVRPEGSVSTLKIQRTERGDSAVYLCASSQTPAGGYTFGSGTRLTVV.

The chain is built from TRBV4-1 and TRBJ2-6; D gene unclear. Germline V gene data show CDR1 as MGHRA and CDR2 as YSYEKL. The V end lost 0 bases, the J end lost 8 bases, and 11 bases lay between the germline ends. CDR3 length: 15 amino acids. CDR3 sequence (DNA): TGCGCCAGCAGCCAAGAACTCCATACCCCCAACGTCCTGACTTTC. It encodes CASSQELHTPNVLTF.

The J gene is TRBJ2-5, the V gene TRBV7-8, with 12 bases matching TRBD2. Trimming removed 4 bases from V and 5 bases from J; junction bases left unmatched: 11. Germline V CDR1 and CDR2: SGHVS, FQNEAQ. The CDR3 sequence is 17 residues long. The CDR3, as DNA: TGTGCCAGCAGCTCGAGACTAGCGGGGGTTCACAGGGAGACCCAGTACTTC. It yields the protein CASSSRLAGVHRETQYF.

Here the CDR3 DNA reads TGTGCCAGTAGCCTACACGGTGGCAGGGTCTACGAGCAGTACTTC. As protein: CASSLHGGRVYEQYF. The V and J genes are TRBV19 and TRBJ2-7, with D tentatively TRBD1 (5 bases). Deletions cut 6 bases from V and 3 bases from J, with 18 bases between. CDR1 LNHDA and CDR2 SQIVND come from the germline V gene (reference sequence). The CDR3 is 15 amino acids.

This rearrangement joins TRBV15 to TRBJ1-2; D may be TRBD1 (6 bases). V lost 1 base to trimming and J lost 5 bases, with 8 bases between them. The CDR3 contains 13 residues. CDR1 is LNHNV and CDR2 is YYDKDF in the germline V gene (reference sequence). CDR3 bases: TGTGCCACCAGCAGAGGGACAGCATATGGCTACACCTTC. Translated, it gives CATSRGTAYGYTF.

The gene calls are TRBV19 and TRBJ1-5; TRBD1 is a possible D gene (6 bases). Trimming removed 6 bases from V and 0 bases from J, with 18 bases in between. CDR1 and CDR2 (germline): LNHDA, SQIVND (reference sequence). This CDR3 is built from 17 residues. In DNA, the CDR3 is TGTGCCAGTAGCCGACAGGTGGGGACAATTAGCAATCAGCCCCAGCATTTT. Translating gives CASSRQVGTISNQPQHF. Together with reference TRBV19 and TRBJ1-5, the CDR3 gives the full variable domain: DGGITQSPKYLFRKEGQNVTLSCEQNLNHDAMYWYRQDPGQGLRLIYYSQIVNDFQKGDIAEGYSVSREKKESFPLTVTSAQKNPTAFYLCASSRQVGTISNQPQHFGDGTRLSIL.

This clone was recorded a few times. V and J are TRBV5-1 and TRBJ1-4; perhaps TRBD1 as D (5 bases). CDR1 and CDR2 (germline): SGHRS, YFSETQ. CDR3 length equals 16 residues. Trimming shortened V by 2 bases and J by 0 bases, and 11 bases separated the two germline ends. DNA for the CDR3: TGCGCCAGCAGCTTAGATCCAGGGTCAACTAATGAAAAACTGTTTTTT. Its protein product is CASSLDPGSTNEKLFF. Looking up the rest from reference TRBV5-1 and TRBJ1-4 gives the full variable domain: KAGVTQTPRYLIKTRGQQVTLSCSPISGHRSVSWYQQTPGQGLQFLFEYFSETQRNKGNFPGRFSGRQFSNSRSEMNVSTLELGDSALYLCASSLDPGSTNEKLFFGSGTQLSVL.

This clone was seen a handful of times. This rearrangement joins TRBV30 to TRBJ1-1; 7 bases map to TRBD1. Germline V lookup: CDR1 GTSNPN, CDR2 SVGIG (reference sequence). The CDR3 runs 14 residues. V trimming: 1 base; J trimming: 0 bases; junction bases outside the gene matches: 2. CDR3 in amino acids: CAWSEGALNTEAFF. The CDR3 bases are TGTGCCTGGAGTGAGGGGGCGCTGAACACTGAAGCTTTCTTT. Full variable domain (outside the CDR3, taken from reference TRBV30 and TRBJ1-1): SQTIHQWPATLVQPVGSPLSLECTVEGTSNPNLYWYRQAAGRGLQLLFYSVGIGQISSEVPQNLSASRPQDRQFILSSKKLLLSDSGFYLCAWSEGALNTEAFFGQGTRLTVV.

About this clone: Other DNA sequences of this sample code for an identical CDR3. The chain employs TRBV1 and TRBJ2-7; the table's TRBD2 call for D was not verified on the DNA. TRBV1 is classified as a pseudogene. This CDR3 region has 16 residues. The CDR3 here is CTSSQGGGGGRGEQYF. The CDR3 DNA reads as TGCACCAGCAGCCAAGGGGGAGGCGGGGGGAGGGGAGAGCAGTACTTC.

Here the CDR3 DNA reads TGTGCCTGGAGGGCCGCCGGGACAGGGTTCCACAATGAGCAGTTCTTC. Translating it yields CAWRAAGTGFHNEQFF. V usage is TRBV30 and J usage is TRBJ2-1, with 9 positions matching TRBD1. Germline CDR1 and CDR2: GTSNPN and SVGIG (reference sequence). The CDR3 has 16 residues. Trimming took 3 bases from V and 5 from J; bases not matched to a gene: 11.

The chain is built from TRBV3-1 (or the pseudogene TRBV3-2) and TRBJ2-1; perhaps TRBD2 as D (7 bases). The CDR3 extends over 15 amino acids. With 1 base removed from V and 6 bases from J, the gap between germline ends came to 13 bases. Germline loops: CDR1 LGHDT, CDR2 YNNKEL (reference sequence). The CDR3 nucleotides are TGTGCCAGCAGCCAAGGGGGGGGCCCTTTCAATGAGCAGTTCTTC. Translated: CASSQGGGPFNEQFF.

J is TRBJ1-3 and V is TRBV3-1 (or the pseudogene TRBV3-2), with 7 bases aligning to TRBD1. The CDR3 length is 16 residues. Trimming took 5 bases from V and 0 from J; bases not matched to a gene: 7. Germline V gene sequence: CDR1 LGHDT, CDR2 YNNKEL (reference sequence). The CDR3 sequence: CASSYHRGHSGNTIYF. For the CDR3, the DNA is TGTGCCAGCAGCTACCACAGGGGCCACTCTGGAAACACCATATATTTT.

The V gene is TRBV7-2, the J gene TRBJ2-7; D gene ambiguous. Germline CDR1 reads SGHTA; CDR2 reads FQGNSA. V was clipped by 2 bases and J by 2 bases, with 10 bases between them. The CDR3 has 14 amino acids. CDR3 in amino acids: CASSLYPGAYEQYF. For the CDR3, the DNA is TGTGCCAGCAGCTTATACCCAGGTGCCTACGAGCAGTACTTC.

On this clone itself: Other nucleotide sequences from this sample produce the same CDR3. The V call is TRBV9, the J call TRBJ2-2; D unresolved. CDR1 and CDR2 from the germline V gene are SGDLS and YYNGEE. V was cut by 0 bases and J by 0 bases, with 6 bases left in between. There are 15 residues in the CDR3. The CDR3 is CASSVGRTNTGELFF. DNA of the CDR3: TGTGCCAGCAGCGTAGGCAGGACGAACACCGGGGAGCTGTTTTTT.

The chain recombines TRBV9 with TRBJ2-3, with 10 nucleotides matching TRBD2. The V and J ends lost 4 bases and 2 bases, in that order; junction bases with no gene match: 4. Germline values: CDR1 SGDLS, CDR2 YYNGEE. CDR3 length: 15 amino acids. The CDR3 is CASSHGLADTDTQYF. The CDR3 DNA follows: TGTGCCAGCAGCCACGGACTAGCGGACACAGATACGCAGTATTTT.

The genes are TRBV5-6 and TRBJ1-1, with 9 bases that match TRBD1. This CDR3 contains 15 residues. V was pared by 4 bases and J by 8 bases, with 12 bases of the junction left unmatched. Germline V gene data show CDR1 as SGHDT and CDR2 as YYEEEE. CDR3 residues: CASSPPGTGTQEAFF. The CDR3 nucleotides are TGTGCCAGCAGCCCTCCCGGGACAGGGACCCAAGAAGCTTTCTTT.